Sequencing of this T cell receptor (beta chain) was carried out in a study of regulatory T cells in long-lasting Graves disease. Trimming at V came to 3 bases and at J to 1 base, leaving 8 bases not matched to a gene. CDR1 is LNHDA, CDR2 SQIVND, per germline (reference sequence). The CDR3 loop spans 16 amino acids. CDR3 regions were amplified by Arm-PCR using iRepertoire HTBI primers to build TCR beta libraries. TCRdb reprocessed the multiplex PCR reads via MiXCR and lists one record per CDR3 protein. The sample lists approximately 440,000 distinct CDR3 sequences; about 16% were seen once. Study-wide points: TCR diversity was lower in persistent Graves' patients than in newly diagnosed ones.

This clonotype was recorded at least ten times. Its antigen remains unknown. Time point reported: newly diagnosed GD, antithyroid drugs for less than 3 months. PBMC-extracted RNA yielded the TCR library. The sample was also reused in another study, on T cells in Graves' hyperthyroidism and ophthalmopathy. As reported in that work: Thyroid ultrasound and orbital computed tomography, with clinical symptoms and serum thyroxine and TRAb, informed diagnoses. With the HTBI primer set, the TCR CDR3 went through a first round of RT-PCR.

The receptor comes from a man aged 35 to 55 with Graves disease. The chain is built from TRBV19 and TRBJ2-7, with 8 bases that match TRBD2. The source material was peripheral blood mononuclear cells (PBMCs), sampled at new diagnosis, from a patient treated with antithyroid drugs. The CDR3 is CASSIGSGRGSYEQYF. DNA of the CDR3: TGTGCCAGTAGTATCGGGAGCGGGAGAGGTTCCTACGAGCAGTACTTC.